These 25 T cell receptor beta chains were all obtained from the same sample, sequenced in a study of blood T cell repertoires in COVID-19. Method: immunoSEQ multiplex PCR; TCRdb's copy keeps in-frame clones and lacks some. Here the sample spans 200,000 to 300,000 clones, 70% to 90% being singletons. Material for sequencing was peripheral blood. The receptors originated from a woman in her forties with acute or convalescent COVID-19.

V is TRBV30 and J is TRBJ1-1; a possible D gene is TRBD1 (5 bases). The CDR3 covers 14 residues. Per germline, CDR1 GTSNPN and CDR2 SVGIG (reference sequence). The V and J ends lost 2 bases and 1 base respectively, with 11 bases between them. The CDR3 DNA is TGTGCCTGGAGTTGGCAGGGAGGGAACACTGAAGCTTTCTTT. Its translation is CAWSWQGGNTEAFF.

This sequence joins TRBV5-1 and TRBJ2-1; D may be TRBD2 (5 bases). Per the germline V gene, CDR1 is SGHRS and CDR2 is YFSETQ. CDR3 size: 17 residues. V lost 2 bases and J 0 bases, leaving 15 bases between the germline ends. Here the CDR3 DNA reads TGCGCCAGCAGCTTAGTCTTCACGGGGAACTCCTACAATGAGCAGTTCTTC. Protein sequence: CASSLVFTGNSYNEQFF.

The chain combines TRBV15 with TRBJ1-2; D is unresolved. The length of the CDR3 is 15 residues. Germline CDR1 reads LNHNV; CDR2 reads YYDKDF (reference sequence). V gave up 0 bases and J gave up 7 bases, with 15 bases separating them. The CDR3 bases are TGTGCCACCAGCAGAGATTCCCGAGGAGAACGTGGCTACACCTTC. Translated, it gives CATSRDSRGERGYTF.

The rearrangement links TRBV28 to TRBJ1-3; D perhaps matches TRBD1 (6 bases). The CDR3 contains 14 residues. CDR1 is MDHEN and CDR2 is SYDVKM in the germline V gene. V lost 3 bases to trimming and J lost 2 bases, with 8 bases between them. CDR3 DNA: TGTGCCAGCAGTTTTGGGGGCACTGGAAACACCATATATTTT. Translated, it gives CASSFGGTGNTIYF.

The gene calls are TRBV15 and TRBJ2-1; 8 bases line up with TRBD2. The CDR3 totals 18 residues. Germline assignment: CDR1 LNHNV and CDR2 YYDKDF (reference sequence). V shed 0 bases and J 0 bases; nucleotides not matched to a gene: 7. CDR3 in DNA: TGTGCCACCAGCAGAGAATATATAGCGGGGAGCTCCTACAATGAGCAGTTCTTC. This encodes CATSREYIAGSSYNEQFF. Variable domain in full (rest from reference TRBV15 and TRBJ2-1): DAMVIQNPRYQVTQFGKPVTLSCSQTLNHNVMYWYQQKSSQAPKLLFHYYDKDFNNEADTPDNFQSRRPNTSFCFLDIRSPGLGDTAMYLCATSREYIAGSSYNEQFFGPGTRLTVL.

CDR3 loop: CASSSRDNNQPQHF. As DNA, the CDR3 is TGTGCCAGCTCTTCCAGGGACAACAATCAGCCCCAGCATTTT. The chain carries TRBV18 and TRBJ1-5; possible D gene TRBD1, 6 bases. Germline V lookup: CDR1 KGHSH, CDR2 LQKENI. The V gene lost 6 bases and the J gene lost 3 bases, with 12 bases spanning the gap. There are 14 residues in the CDR3.

V and J are TRBV7-8 and TRBJ1-3, with 7 bases identical to TRBD1. After removal of 2 bases from V and 8 bases from J, the junction contained 15 bases not matched to a gene. Germline CDR1 reads SGHVS; CDR2 reads FQNEAQ. This CDR3 is built from 17 residues. CDR3: CASSLFEWASDRDTIYF. The CDR3 region has the DNA TGTGCCAGCAGCTTATTTGAGTGGGCCTCCGACAGGGACACCATATATTTT.

J is TRBJ2-3 and V is TRBV30; 7 bases map to TRBD2. The CDR3 is made up of 11 amino acids. The trim removed 4 bases at V and 9 bases at J, leaving 4 bases unmatched. Germline V CDR1 and CDR2: GTSNPN, SVGIG (reference sequence). Here the CDR3 reads CAWNGGITQYF. As DNA, the CDR3 is TGTGCCTGGAACGGGGGGATAACGCAGTATTTT.

This chain joins TRBV6-4 and TRBJ2-5, with 13 bases matching TRBD2. Per the germline V gene, CDR1 is MRHNA and CDR2 is SNTAGT. Trimming removed 2 bases from V and 5 bases from J; junction bases left unmatched: 8. The CDR3 length is 17 residues. CDR3 amino acids: CASSDRTSGGAWETQYF. The CDR3 DNA is TGTGCCAGCAGTGACCGCACTAGCGGGGGGGCCTGGGAGACCCAGTACTTC.

This clone came up once. The chain is built from TRBV4-2 and TRBJ2-1; 12 bases line up with TRBD2. The V and J ends lost 1 base and 9 bases, in that order; junction bases with no gene match: 10. CDR1 is LGHNA, CDR2 YNFKEQ, per germline. The CDR3 contains 17 residues. CDR3 protein: CASSQVGLAGGPAEQFF. The CDR3 DNA reads as TGTGCCAGCAGCCAAGTTGGTCTAGCGGGGGGGCCTGCTGAGCAGTTCTTC.

The chain links TRBV2 to TRBJ2-1, with 11 bases identical to TRBD1. V trimming: 6 bases; J trimming: 6 bases; junction bases outside the gene matches: 4. This CDR3 is 14 amino acids long. Germline-derived CDR1 and CDR2 are SNHLY and FYNNEI. CDR3 amino acids: CASRTGTGGNEQFF. CDR3 in DNA: TGTGCCAGCAGGACCGGGACAGGGGGCAATGAGCAGTTCTTC.

The CDR3 sequence is CASSGTDRVNEKLFF. The CDR3 nucleotides are TGTGCCAGCAGCGGGACGGACAGGGTGAATGAAAAACTGTTTTTT. The chain uses TRBV7-9 and TRBJ1-4, with TRBD1 matching over 8 bases. Germline V gene data show CDR1 as SEHNR and CDR2 as FQNEAQ (reference sequence). Losses at the gene ends were 5 bases for V and 5 bases for J; bases not matched to a gene: 7. This CDR3 contains 15 residues.

The chain has TRBV6-2 or TRBV6-3 and TRBJ2-5; 9 bases align to TRBD2. The germline V gene has CDR1 MNHEY and CDR2 SVGEGT. CDR3 length equals 16 residues. V dropped 0 bases and J dropped 3; count of bases not matched to a gene: 5. The CDR3 DNA reads TGTGCCAGCAGTTACTCGCCTAGCGGGGCAAAAGAGACCCAGTACTTC. It yields the protein CASSYSPSGAKETQYF.

The V call is TRBV6-6, the J call TRBJ1-2, with unresolved D. Germline values: CDR1 MNHNY, CDR2 SVGAGI (reference sequence). CDR3 length equals 14 residues. V lost 5 bases to trimming and J lost 5 bases, with 15 bases between them. Here the CDR3 reads CASSHTPTPYGYTF. The CDR3 coding sequence is TGTGCCAGCAGTCATACCCCCACACCGTATGGCTACACCTTC.

The rearrangement uses TRBV19 and TRBJ1-5, with a tentative D call TRBD1 (6 bases). CDR3 size: 15 residues. The V end lost 6 bases, the J end lost 4 bases, and 16 bases lay between the germline ends. CDR1 and CDR2 from the germline V gene are LNHDA and SQIVND (reference sequence). CDR3 sequence reads: CASSRQDALNQPQHF. In nucleotides, the CDR3 is TGTGCCAGTAGCCGACAGGACGCACTAAATCAGCCCCAGCATTTT.

The CDR3 is CASSIGGRETQYF. The CDR3 region has the DNA TGTGCCAGTAGTATAGGCGGAAGGGAGACCCAGTACTTC. The rearrangement joins TRBV19 to TRBJ2-5, with no clear D. CDR3 length equals 13 residues. CDR1 and CDR2 (germline): LNHDA, SQIVND (reference sequence). V was trimmed by 1 base and J by 5 bases, leaving 8 bases between them.

The chain is built from TRBV19 and TRBJ1-1, with TRBD1 as a possible D gene (6 bases). Germline CDR1 is LNHDA and CDR2 is SQIVND (reference sequence). Trimming took off 5 bases at V and 4 bases at J, with 20 bases between the two ends. The CDR3 spans 16 residues. CDR3 residues: CASSGRGRISATEAFF. The CDR3 region has the DNA TGTGCCAGTAGTGGGCGGGGGCGAATCTCGGCCACTGAAGCTTTCTTT.

The genes are TRBV6-6 and TRBJ1-1; the D gene is possibly TRBD1 (5 bases). This CDR3 has 14 residues. The germline gives CDR1 MNHNY, CDR2 SVGAGI (reference sequence). V was shortened by 6 bases and J by 6 bases, with 17 bases between the two germline ends. The CDR3 nucleotides read TGTGCCAGCAGACCCCAGGGTTTAGGCGCTGAAGCTTTCTTT. It encodes CASRPQGLGAEAFF.

The V call is TRBV6-5, the J call TRBJ1-1; 11 nucleotides match TRBD1. Per germline, CDR1 MNHEY and CDR2 SVGAGI. Losses at the gene ends were 5 bases for V and 7 bases for J; bases not matched to a gene: 6. The CDR3 contains 14 residues. This chain's CDR3 is CASSQRGTGGEAFF. The CDR3 nucleotides read TGTGCCAGCAGTCAAAGAGGGACAGGGGGTGAAGCTTTCTTT.

The gene calls are TRBV2 and TRBJ2-7, with D possibly TRBD2 on 5 matching bases. V shed 8 bases and J shed 0 bases, with 14 bases lying between them. CDR1 is SNHLY and CDR2 is FYNNEI in the germline V gene. The CDR3 covers 14 residues. CDR3: CASGSYRSSYEQYV. CDR3 coding DNA: TGTGCCAGCGGGAGCTACCGGAGCTCCTACGAGCAGTACGTC.

The gene calls are TRBV19 and TRBJ2-3; tentatively, D is TRBD1 (5 bases). Per the germline V gene, CDR1 is LNHDA and CDR2 is SQIVND (reference sequence). The CDR3 spans 15 residues. Trimming took off 4 bases at V and 1 base at J, with 12 bases between the two ends. CDR3 in amino acids: CASSTGNVRTDTQYF. DNA of the CDR3: TGTGCCAGTAGTACAGGGAACGTCCGCACAGATACGCAGTATTTT.

The chain links TRBV2 to TRBJ1-3, with no clear D. The CDR3 is made up of 14 amino acids. Germline CDR1 is SNHLY and CDR2 is FYNNEI. V gave up 7 bases and J gave up 0 bases, with 10 bases separating them. This chain's CDR3 is CASIPGISGNTIYF. The CDR3 DNA reads TGTGCCAGCATCCCGGGGATCTCTGGAAACACCATATATTTT.

The genes are TRBV7-2 and TRBJ1-4, with D tentatively TRBD1 (6 bases). The CDR3 extends over 14 amino acids. The ends were cut back, 2 bases at V and 7 bases at J, with 11 bases in the middle. Germline CDR1 SGHTA, CDR2 FQGNSA. This CDR3 is CASSLIPGAEKLFF. The CDR3 coding sequence is TGTGCCAGCAGCTTAATTCCAGGGGCTGAAAAACTGTTTTTT.

This chain links TRBV6-5 with TRBJ1-5, with 9 nucleotides matching TRBD1. Germline lookup yields CDR1 MNHEY and CDR2 SVGAGI. The ends lost 7 bases at V and 9 bases at J; junction bases unmatched: 10. This CDR3 has 14 amino acids. This CDR3 is CASTLTDRGRPQHF. CDR3 nucleotide sequence: TGTGCCAGCACCCTGACGGACAGGGGCCGGCCCCAGCATTTT.

The chain joins TRBV5-3 to TRBJ1-5; 9 bases match TRBD1. TRBV5-3 qualifies as an ORF whose function is uncertain. Losses at the gene ends were 1 base for V and 5 bases for J; bases not matched to a gene: 16. This CDR3 region has 19 residues. This chain's CDR3 is CARSLPSGTGWKCYQPQHF. The CDR3 DNA follows: TGTGCCAGAAGCTTGCCCTCCGGGACAGGGTGGAAGTGTTATCAGCCCCAGCATTTT.